This TCR beta chain was recovered during a study of blood T cell dynamics during melanoma immunotherapy. Study background: Metastatic melanoma patients received first-line pembrolizumab or nivolumab plus ipilimumab.

The time point was: week 3, after first cycle of checkpoint inhibitor. Samples come from before therapy and from week 3 after the first blockade cycle. DNA loading was fixed at roughly 360 ng for all bulk PBMC samples. Sequenced by immunoSEQ multiplex PCR; TCRdb stores in-frame clones only, minus some. The sample consists of roughly 15,000 clones, 86% of them appearing once. Study results and caveats: Whether repertoire-driving clones were melanoma-specific could not be determined.

As regards this clone: Its antigen remains unknown.

V dropped 3 bases and J dropped 2 bases, with 12 bases sitting between them. From germline, CDR1 is SQVTM and CDR2 ANQGSEA. The CDR3 sequence is 14 residues long. J is TRBJ2-3 and V is TRBV29-1, with D perhaps TRBD1 or TRBD2 (5 bases each). The sample was blood, taken from a patient treated with checkpoint blockade. The TCR was taken from a human donor with melanoma. The DNA of the CDR3 is TGCAGCGTTGATCCAGGGACCCACACAGATACGCAGTATTTT. It is translated as CSVDPGTHTDTQYF.